This T cell receptor beta chain was identified during a study of blood T cell repertoires in COVID-19. At the level of the study: Samples came from the United States, Italy and Spain, spanning acute and convalescent COVID-19.

The V gene end was trimmed by 2 bases and the J gene end by 3 bases; junction bases not matched to a gene: 3. The CDR3 consists of 14 residues. Per germline, CDR1 LGHDT and CDR2 YNNKEL (reference sequence). Measured with immunoSEQ multiplex PCR; TCRdb has only the in-frame clones, and not every one. The table lists tens of thousands of clones, around nine tenths of them singletons. Source material: peripheral blood. This TCR came from a human donor in a cohort sampled during active COVID-19. The donor label of this sample is uncertain. The genes are TRBV3-1 (or the pseudogene TRBV3-2) and TRBJ1-1; 7 nucleotides align to TRBD1. The CDR3, as DNA: TGTGCCAGCAGCCAAAGGACAGGTTACACTGAAGCTTTCTTT. Protein: CASSQRTGYTEAFF.